These 26 T cell receptor beta chains share one sample of origin, sequenced in a study of blood T cell repertoires in COVID-19. Sequencing used immunoSEQ multiplex PCR; TCRdb keeps in-frame clones, though not all of them. This table holds about 11,000 clones, 88% found once. The specimen sequenced was peripheral blood. These receptors all come from a human donor in a cohort sampled during active COVID-19.

The genes are TRBV5-4 and TRBJ2-7; 7 nucleotides match TRBD2. In germline, CDR1 is SGHNT, CDR2 YYREEE (reference sequence). The V segment lost 0 bases and the J segment 0 bases; nucleotides outside the gene matches: 6. The CDR3 has 16 amino acids. CDR3 protein: CASSLGVGGSSYEQYF. The CDR3 DNA reads TGTGCCAGCAGCTTGGGTGTGGGCGGGAGCTCCTACGAGCAGTACTTC.

The chain combines TRBV19 with TRBJ2-2, with 9 bases that match TRBD1. V trimming: 7 bases; J trimming: 2 bases; junction bases outside the gene matches: 2. The CDR3 sequence is 14 residues long. The V gene's germline CDR1 is LNHDA and CDR2 SQIVND (reference sequence). The CDR3 sequence: CASNTGGNTGELFF. CDR3 nucleotide sequence: TGTGCCAGTAACACAGGGGGCAACACCGGGGAGCTGTTTTTT.

The V and J genes are TRBV7-8 and TRBJ2-7; D is uncertain. The CDR3 contains 12 residues. V dropped 11 bases and J dropped 0 bases, with 11 bases sitting between them. CDR1 and CDR2 from the germline V gene are SGHVS and FQNEAQ. CDR3 in amino acids: CASAASSYEQYF. CDR3 nucleotide sequence: TGTGCCTCGGCGGCGAGCTCCTACGAGCAGTACTTC.

J is TRBJ2-2 and V is TRBV5-1, with TRBD2 matching 7 bases. The CDR3 covers 15 residues. Germline V gene data show CDR1 as SGHRS and CDR2 as YFSETQ. V dropped 4 bases and J dropped 2; count of bases not matched to a gene: 5. The CDR3, as DNA: TGCGCCAGCAGCCTCCGGGAGGACAACACCGGGGAGCTGTTTTTT. This encodes CASSLREDNTGELFF.

CDR3 bases: TGTGCCAGTAGGACGGGACAGGGGAATTCACCCCTCCACTTT. Its translation is CASRTGQGNSPLHF. The V gene is TRBV19, the J gene TRBJ1-6; 10 positions agree with TRBD1. CDR3 length: 14 residues. Germline values: CDR1 LNHDA, CDR2 SQIVND (reference sequence). After removal of 6 bases from V and 7 bases from J, the junction contained 3 bases not matched to a gene.

V is TRBV5-5 and J is TRBJ2-1, with 11 bases that match TRBD2. The CDR3 sequence is 14 residues long. The junction had 7 bases not matched to a gene; V was cut back by 4 bases and J by 10 bases. CDR1 SGHKS and CDR2 YYEKEE come from the germline V gene (reference sequence). The CDR3 loop is CASSHSGRVEEQFF. The CDR3 DNA is TGTGCCAGCAGCCATAGCGGGAGGGTCGAGGAGCAGTTCTTC.

The gene calls are TRBV12-3 or TRBV12-4 and TRBJ2-7; no reliable D call. Trimming stripped 4 bases from V and 3 bases from J, with 7 bases between. CDR3 length equals 12 residues. The CDR3 region is CASSSRYYEQYF. Written as DNA, the CDR3 is TGTGCCAGCAGTTCTAGGTACTACGAGCAGTACTTC.

The chain couples TRBV6-6 to TRBJ1-6; 8 bases are shared with TRBD1. The CDR3 length is 17 residues. Germline CDR1 and CDR2: MNHNY and SVGAGI (reference sequence). V trimming: 5 bases; J trimming: 1 base; junction bases outside the gene matches: 7. The CDR3 nucleotides are TGTGCCAGCAGTCACGACAGGGGACGATCCTATAATTCACCCCTCCACTTT. Its protein product is CASSHDRGRSYNSPLHF.

The table lists this clone with a count of one. This sequence joins TRBV15 and TRBJ2-3; a weak D match, TRBD2 (5 bases). Germline V gene sequence: CDR1 LNHNV, CDR2 YYDKDF (reference sequence). The CDR3 covers 14 residues. Between the trimmed V and J ends, which lost 2 bases and 3 bases, there was a span of 9 bases. CDR3 nucleotides: TGTGCCACCAGCAGAACGGGAAGGACAGATACGCAGTATTTT. Residues: CATSRTGRTDTQYF.

The chain couples TRBV4-3 to TRBJ1-1, with no clear D. V lost 0 bases and J lost 5, with 7 bases in between. Germline CDR1 reads LGHNA; CDR2 reads YSLEER. The CDR3 has 13 amino acids. In DNA form, the CDR3 reads TGCGCCAGCAGCCAAGATCTACTGACTGAAGCTTTCTTT. It specifies CASSQDLLTEAFF.

The rearrangement links TRBV5-1 to TRBJ1-1, with a tentative D call TRBD1 (6 bases). The V end was cut by 1 base, the J end by 1 base, with 17 bases between. Germline loops: CDR1 SGHRS, CDR2 YFSETQ. The CDR3 covers 17 residues. The CDR3 reads CASSLFSGGSGNTEAFF. The CDR3 DNA sequence: TGCGCCAGCAGCTTGTTTTCGGGGGGCAGTGGGAACACTGAAGCTTTCTTT.

The chain uses TRBV2 and TRBJ1-1; 8 positions match TRBD1. This CDR3 has 13 amino acids. V shed 8 bases and J 2 bases; nucleotides not matched to a gene: 4. Germline CDR1 reads SNHLY; CDR2 reads FYNNEI. The CDR3 reads CASGGQGNTEAFF. CDR3 sequence (DNA): TGTGCCAGCGGTGGACAGGGAAACACTGAAGCTTTCTTT.

This chain uses TRBV7-2 with TRBJ2-7; D is perhaps TRBD1 (6 bases). Per germline, CDR1 SGHTA and CDR2 FQGNSA. V was pared by 5 bases and J by 3 bases, with 17 bases between. The CDR3 has 15 residues. This chain's CDR3 is CASSQEWGPLYEQYF. CDR3 nucleotide sequence: TGTGCCAGCAGCCAGGAGTGGGGGCCCCTCTACGAGCAGTACTTC.

The rearrangement uses TRBV5-1 and TRBJ1-3; D is undetermined. The V end lost 4 bases, the J end lost 0 bases, and 11 bases lay between the germline ends. The CDR3 totals 15 residues. Germline V gene sequence: CDR1 SGHRS, CDR2 YFSETQ. The DNA for the CDR3 is TGCGCCAGCAGCCCGGAGGGAGGCTCTGGAAACACCATATATTTT. Residues: CASSPEGGSGNTIYF.

The chain is built from TRBV5-1 and TRBJ1-6; no reliable D call. Trimming removed 0 bases from V and 4 bases from J, with 8 bases in between. CDR1 SGHRS and CDR2 YFSETQ come from the germline V gene. This CDR3 contains 15 residues. The CDR3 loop is CASSLDRTYNSPLHF. The CDR3 DNA is TGCGCCAGCAGCTTGGACCGAACATATAATTCACCCCTCCACTTT.

The J gene is TRBJ2-2, the V gene TRBV11-2; TRBD1 is a possible D gene (6 bases). There are 13 residues in the CDR3. Trimming removed 3 bases from V and 4 bases from J, with 6 bases in between. CDR1 SGHAT and CDR2 FQNNGV come from the germline V gene. The CDR3 coding sequence is TGTGCCAGCAGCTTCAGGGGCACCGGGGAGCTGTTTTTT. This codes for CASSFRGTGELFF.

The sample holds one count of this clone. V gene TRBV19 combines with J gene TRBJ1-2; D not resolved. CDR3 length: 13 residues. Trimming pared 3 bases from V and 6 bases from J, leaving 11 bases between. CDR1 is LNHDA and CDR2 is SQIVND in the germline V gene (reference sequence). The CDR3 loop reads CASSIRAGDGYTF. CDR3 coding DNA: TGTGCCAGTAGTATTCGGGCCGGGGATGGCTACACCTTC.

This clone has more than one count but fewer than ten. The gene calls are TRBV5-4 and TRBJ2-1, with D perhaps matching TRBD2 (5 bases). The CDR3 is 12 residues long. V lost 1 base and J 10 bases, leaving 9 bases between the germline ends. The germline V gene encodes CDR1 SGHNT and CDR2 YYREEE (reference sequence). The DNA for the CDR3 is TGTGCCAGCAGCTTGACAGCGGCGGAGCAGTTCTTC. It codes for CASSLTAAEQFF.

For the CDR3, the DNA is TGCGCCAGCAGCCAACTTAGCGGGGCCAGGTACAATGAGCAGTTCTTC. Its translation is CASSQLSGARYNEQFF. The chain employs TRBV4-1 and TRBJ2-1; 8 bases map to TRBD2. This CDR3 spans 16 amino acids. Germline trimming cut 2 bases from V and 4 bases from J; bases unmatched to any gene: 7. The germline CDR1 and CDR2 sequences are MGHRA and YSYEKL.

The J gene is TRBJ2-3, the V gene TRBV5-3, with 8 nucleotides matching TRBD2. TRBV5-3 is known as an ORF, though its function is uncertain. Germline trimming cut 1 base from V and 0 bases from J; bases unmatched to any gene: 13. The CDR3 spans 19 residues. CDR3 coding DNA: TGTGCCAGAAGCTTGTGGGTCGTTGCGGGGGGCCCAAGCACAGATACGCAGTATTTT. Protein sequence: CARSLWVVAGGPSTDTQYF.

Comments on this clone: The same CDR3 also results from other DNA sequences found in this sample. This sequence joins TRBV11-2 and TRBJ1-5, with a tentative D call TRBD1 (5 bases). The CDR3 is 13 amino acids. Trimming removed 0 bases at V and 5 bases at J, with 5 bases between. CDR1 is SGHAT and CDR2 is FQNNGV in the germline V gene. The CDR3 loop is CASSLDRDQPQHF. In nucleotides, the CDR3 is TGTGCCAGCAGCTTAGACAGGGATCAGCCCCAGCATTTT.

V gene TRBV21-1 combines with J gene TRBJ2-3; the tabulated D call, TRBD2, remains unverified against the DNA. TRBV21-1 is classified as a pseudogene. The CDR3 length is 16 residues. CDR3 loop: CASSKRTSRLTDTQYF. CDR3 nucleotide sequence: TGTGCCAGCAGCAAACGGACTTCGCGGCTAACAGATACGCAGTATTTT.

V usage is TRBV3-1 (or the pseudogene TRBV3-2) and J usage is TRBJ1-1; TRBD1 aligns across 7 bases. Germline-derived CDR1 and CDR2 are LGHDT and YNNKEL (reference sequence). V shed 4 bases and J 11 bases; nucleotides not matched to a gene: 7. The CDR3 length is 12 residues. CDR3 coding DNA: TGTGCCAGCAGCCTAAGGGGGCGCGAGGCTTTCTTT. Translated: CASSLRGREAFF.

This chain links TRBV6-2 or TRBV6-3 with TRBJ2-7; tentatively, D is TRBD1 (5 bases). CDR1 MNHEY and CDR2 SVGEGT come from the germline V gene. This CDR3 spans 13 amino acids. Deletions cut 2 bases from V and 6 bases from J, with 11 bases between. CDR3: CASSYRPDSEQYF. The CDR3 DNA reads as TGTGCCAGCAGTTACCGTCCCGACAGCGAGCAGTACTTC.

V usage is TRBV15 and J usage is TRBJ2-7; TRBD2 agrees at 9 bases. CDR3 length equals 15 residues. Germline V gene sequence: CDR1 LNHNV, CDR2 YYDKDF (reference sequence). After removal of 2 bases from V and 7 bases from J, the junction contained 9 bases not matched to a gene. Here the CDR3 reads CATSRNVAGAREQYF. The CDR3 DNA is TGTGCCACCAGCAGAAACGTAGCGGGGGCAAGGGAGCAGTACTTC.

This clone was found a few times. The chain is built from TRBV4-1 and TRBJ1-6; TRBD1 matches at 9 bases. The CDR3 sequence is 14 residues long. Unmatched junction bases numbered 5, after V lost 4 bases and J lost 10 bases. Germline CDR1 is MGHRA and CDR2 is YSYEKL. The CDR3 loop is CASSPTGQGSPLHF. CDR3 in DNA: TGCGCCAGCAGCCCGACCGGACAGGGGTCACCCCTCCACTTT.